What follows are 8 T cell receptor beta chains derived from one specimen sequenced in a study of molecular identifiers for immune sequencing clone quantification. TCRdb itself ran the PCR reads through MiXCR, one entry per CDR3 protein. The sample has about 510,000 distinct CDR3 sequences, roughly a fifth seen once; the top ten hold 0.7% to 0.95%. The material sequenced was naive CD8+ T cells from blood, with Jurkat cell RNA spiked in. Specified subset: FACS-sorted CD8+CD4-CCR7+CD45RA+ naive T cells. These receptors were obtained from a human donor in good health. Some libraries in this study had Jurkat cell RNA spiked in.

This clonotype has a count of ten or more. The genes are TRBV20-1 and TRBJ2-3, with 11 bases aligning to TRBD1. The V segment lost 4 bases and the J segment 5 bases; nucleotides outside the gene matches: 8. From germline, CDR1 is DFQATT and CDR2 SNEGSKA (reference sequence). The CDR3 is made up of 15 amino acids. The CDR3 bases are TGCAGTGCTACATACCCGGGACAGGGGGTAGATACGCAGTATTTT. Residues: CSATYPGQGVDTQYF.

The chain joins TRBV2 to TRBJ2-6; possibly TRBD1 for D (6 bases). The length of the CDR3 is 18 residues. Germline CDR1 reads SNHLY; CDR2 reads FYNNEI. Trimming cost V 5 bases and J 4 bases, with 21 bases left between them. The CDR3 region is CASSWSGAHLAGANVLTF. CDR3 bases: TGTGCCAGCAGTTGGTCAGGGGCTCATCTGGCCGGGGCCAACGTCCTGACTTTC.

In this sample, this clonotype turned up a few times. The chain couples TRBV12-3 or TRBV12-4 to TRBJ2-1, with TRBD1 matching 8 bases. Unmatched junction bases numbered 8, after V lost 1 base and J lost 9 bases. This CDR3 is 15 amino acids long. In DNA form, the CDR3 reads TGTGCCAGCAGTTTAGTGCCTGGACAGGGTACTGAGCAGTTCTTC. It yields the protein CASSLVPGQGTEQFF.

This clonotype showed up just a few times. The rearrangement links TRBV7-9 to TRBJ1-2; maybe TRBD1 (5 bases). The CDR3 sequence is 13 residues long. The germline gives CDR1 SEHNR, CDR2 FQNEAQ (reference sequence). Between the trimmed V and J ends, which lost 11 bases and 10 bases, there was a span of 23 bases. The CDR3 loop is CAANGDDSTVYTF. The CDR3 coding sequence is TGTGCCGCAAACGGAGATGACAGTACTGTCTACACCTTC. The entire variable domain, with the rest obtained from reference TRBV7-9 and TRBJ1-2, is as follows: DTGVSQNPRHKITKRGQNVTFRCDPISEHNRLYWYRQTLGQGPEFLTYFQNEAQLEKSRLLSDRFSAERPKGSFSTLEIQRTEQGDSAMYLCAANGDDSTVYTFGSGTRLTVV.

About this clonotype: A read error is possible here, since a much larger clone lies one base away. The rearrangement uses TRBV27 and TRBJ2-7; no firm D call. The germline gives CDR1 MNHEY, CDR2 SMNVEV (reference sequence). The CDR3 has 15 residues. The ends were cut back, 7 bases at V and 1 base at J, with 17 bases in the middle. CDR3 coding DNA: TGTGCCAGCAAGGTAGGCCCGACGAGTTCCTACGAGCAGTACTTC. This sequence encodes CASKVGPTSSYEQYF.

This clonotype was found many times. The J gene is TRBJ2-7, the V gene TRBV7-6; tentatively, D is TRBD2 (5 bases). Trimming left V 0 bases short and J 2 bases short, with 8 bases between. The germline V gene has CDR1 SGHVS and CDR2 FNYEAQ. CDR3 length equals 14 residues. This CDR3 reads CASSLADGTYEQYF. The CDR3 DNA sequence: TGTGCCAGCAGCTTAGCCGACGGGACCTACGAGCAGTACTTC.

About this clonotype itself: A single base separates this from a much larger clone, so it may be a read error. The chain uses TRBV5-1 and TRBJ2-3, with D uncertain. Deletions cut 0 bases from V and 4 bases from J, with 12 bases between. Germline CDR1 is SGHRS and CDR2 is YFSETQ. This CDR3 region has 15 residues. This CDR3 reads CASSLEATPPDTQYF. Here the CDR3 DNA reads TGCGCCAGCAGCTTGGAAGCTACGCCCCCAGATACGCAGTATTTT. The variable domain in full, completed from reference TRBV5-1 and TRBJ2-3, reads KAGVTQTPRYLIKTRGQQVTLSCSPISGHRSVSWYQQTPGQGLQFLFEYFSETQRNKGNFPGRFSGRQFSNSRSEMNVSTLELGDSALYLCASSLEATPPDTQYFGPGTRLTVL.

V usage is TRBV19 and J usage is TRBJ2-7, with TRBD2 matching 8 bases. With 5 bases clipped from V and 7 bases from J, the junction kept 7 bases outside the gene matches. Per the germline V gene, CDR1 is LNHDA and CDR2 is SQIVND (reference sequence). The CDR3 length is 13 residues. The CDR3: CASSPTSAGEQYF. CDR3 in DNA: TGTGCCAGTAGTCCGACTAGCGCGGGTGAGCAGTACTTC.